The rows below give T cell receptor beta chains drawn from one sample of a study of blood T cells in healthy people across ages. TCRdb re-called the 5' RACE reads through MiXCR, storing one row per CDR3 protein. The repertoire has about 1.8 million distinct CDR3 sequences, around half of them found once; the top ten carry over 2%. What was sequenced was blood. The receptor set was obtained from a woman aged 40 to 50 in good health. The CDR3 runs from the conserved cysteine through the conserved F or W. Each record gives: CDR3 length, J gene, V gene, D gene, clone size, CDR3 DNA, CDR3 protein. D genes are given only for firm matches. Some rows mark clone size as missing; the rest say once, few, many or name a class of expanded clone.

15	TRBJ2-3	TRBV28	.	once	TGTGCCAGCAGTTTAGCAGGGGATTGGGCAGATACGCAGTATTTT	CASSLAGDWADTQYF
17	TRBJ2-4	TRBV7-2	TRBD2	.	TGTGCCAGCAGCCCCCGTGGTAGCGGGGGGGCCTTGGACATTCAGTACTTC	CASSPRGSGGALDIQYF
16	TRBJ2-4	TRBV7-2	.	few	TGTGCCAGCAGCTTAGGTGGTAATCTAGCCAAAAACATTCAGTACTTC	CASSLGGNLAKNIQYF
16	TRBJ2-1	TRBV4-3	.	.	TGCGCCAGCAGCCGCGCGCGGGACACAACATACAATGAGCAGTTCTTC	CASSRARDTTYNEQFF
16	TRBJ2-3	TRBV5-1	.	few	TGCGCCAGCAGCGATTATGATTCGGGGGGCACAGATACGCAGTATTTT	CASSDYDSGGTDTQYF
21	TRBJ2-2	TRBV24-1	TRBD1	.	TGTGCCACCAGTGATCGATTTCTGACCCACGGGACAGGGTCGAACACCGGGGAGCTGTTTTTT	CATSDRFLTHGTGSNTGELFF
13	TRBJ2-3	TRBV10-3	.	few	TGTGCCACTGGACCTGGGGGGACAGATACGCAGTATTTT	CATGPGGTDTQYF
16	TRBJ2-7	TRBV7-6	TRBD1	few	TGTGCCAGCAGCTTAGTCGAGACAGGGGGCATCTCCGAGCAGTACTTC	CASSLVETGGISEQYF
12	TRBJ1-2	TRBV7-9	.	.	TGTGCCAGCAGCTTAGGGTTCGAGGGCTACACCTTC	CASSLGFEGYTF
16	TRBJ2-5	TRBV7-9	TRBD1	.	TGTGCCAGCAGCGGGTACTTCCGGACAGGACAAGAGACCCAGTACTTC	CASSGYFRTGQETQYF
15	TRBJ2-7	TRBV4-2	.	.	TGTGCCAGCAGCCAGGGGACCCGGGGTTACCGCGAGCAGTACTTC	CASSQGTRGYREQYF
13	TRBJ1-1	TRBV20-1	.	.	TGCAGTGCTAGGGCCCCCTGGATCACTGAAGCTTTCTTT	CSARAPWITEAFF
11	TRBJ2-3	TRBV5-1	.	.	TGCGCCAGCAGCTTAGAAGATATGCAGTATTTT	CASSLEDMQYF
13	TRBJ2-7	TRBV14	.	few	TGTGCCAGCAGCCAAAGCTCTCCCTCCGAGCAGTACTTC	CASSQSSPSEQYF
17	TRBJ2-1	TRBV11-2	TRBD2	.	TGTGCCAGCAGCTTAGCCCTACTAGCGGGGGGACGCAATGAGCAGTTCTTC	CASSLALLAGGRNEQFF
13	TRBJ1-2	TRBV5-5	.	.	TGTGCCAGCAGCCGACTGCCGGACGCCGGCTACACCTTC	CASSRLPDAGYTF
15	TRBJ2-3	TRBV9	TRBD2	.	TGTGCCAGCAGCGTAGGGGAAAGCGGGGGGGTTCCGCAGTATTTT	CASSVGESGGVPQYF